These T cell receptor beta chains were read from a single sample in a study of kidney transplant recipient with SARS-CoV-2 infection. TCRdb re-called the reads with MiXCR, one entry per CDR3 protein. Of roughly 250,000 distinct CDR3 sequences in the sample, around 28% were seen once. Sequencing was performed on a blood sample, taken at baseline and between days 110 and 120 from a kidney transplant recipient. The origin of the receptors is a male patient aged 25 to 39 who had COVID-19 and was a kidney transplant recipient. Some T cells may trace back to the graft donor. The CDR3 runs from the conserved cysteine through the conserved F or W. A D gene is named only where the DNA matches it firmly. The size of a clone is reported for some rows only, either as once, few or many, or as a class for expanded clones.

v_gene	abundance	j_gene	d_gene	CDR3nt	CDR3aa
TRBV7-2	-	TRBJ2-1	-	TGTGCCAGCAGCTTAGCGGGCCAACTCTCCTACAATGAGCAGTTCTTC	CASSLAGQLSYNEQFF
TRBV6-5	many	TRBJ1-1	-	TGTGCCAGCAGACCCGATACAGGGCGGAACACTGAAGCTTTCTTT	CASRPDTGRNTEAFF
TRBV5-4	few	TRBJ2-3	-	TGTGCCAGCAGCTTGGATAGCGTTAGCACAGATACGCAGTATTTT	CASSLDSVSTDTQYF
TRBV3-1	once	TRBJ1-1	-	TGTGCCCGCAGCAACTTAGATCCCATTTCAATTCGCACTGAAGCTTTCTTT	CARSNLDPISIRTEAFF
TRBV29-1	-	TRBJ2-1	TRBD2	TGCAGTGTTGAAAGCGGGGGGGGTTCCTACAATGAGCAGTTCTTC	CSVESGGGSYNEQFF
TRBV7-9	many	TRBJ1-2	-	TGTGCCAGCAGCCCGGCCGGGGGCTATGGCTACACCTTC	CASSPAGGYGYTF
TRBV6-6	many	TRBJ2-1	TRBD2	TGTGCCAGCAGTGCGCTTGGGGCGGGAGGTGAGCAGTTCTTC	CASSALGAGGEQFF
TRBV15	many	TRBJ2-5	-	TGTGCCACCAGCAGAGAAGAGACCCAGTACTTC	CATSREETQYF
TRBV7-2	many	TRBJ2-5	TRBD2	TGTGCCAGCAGTCCAGACGGAGTAGCGGGTGGGACCCAGTACTTC	CASSPDGVAGGTQYF
TRBV5-1	many	TRBJ1-1	-	TGCGCCAGCAGCTTGGACGATAACACTGAAGCTTTCTTT	CASSLDDNTEAFF
TRBV28	many	TRBJ1-1	-	TGTGCCGGACTAGGGGGAAGAGCTTTCTTT	CAGLGGRAFF
TRBV7-5	many	TRBJ1-2	-	-	CISVPEPIIEVGKTYGYTF
TRBV5-1	many	TRBJ1-2	-	TGCGCCAGCGCCCCTACCGGGTCGACGTTGGGTGGCTACACCTTC	CASAPTGSTLGGYTF
TRBV28	few	TRBJ1-1	-	TGTGCCAGCAGTCGAGTCCCTGAAGCTTTCTTT	CASSRVPEAFF
TRBV6-2/TRBV6-3	many	TRBJ1-1	-	TGTGCCAGCAGTTACTCGAGCTTTGGGCCCTTAAGGGCTTTCTTT	CASSYSSFGPLRAFF
TRBV9	-	TRBJ2-7	-	TGTGCCAGCAGCCCCTCTGGCGCCGGGGAGAACGAGCAGTACTTC	CASSPSGAGENEQYF
TRBV3-1	-	TRBJ2-5	-	TGTGCCAGCAGCTTACCTACTCCCATTTCTTTCTCTGAGACCCAGTACTTC	CASSLPTPISFSETQYF
TRBV7-9	few	TRBJ2-1	-	TGTGCAACAGGGAAGGCCTACAATGAGCAGTTCTTC	CATGKAYNEQFF
TRBV3-1	many	TRBJ1-1	-	TGTGCCAGCAGCACTCCTCCTCCCATTTCAATTCGCACTGAAGCTTTCTTT	CASSTPPPISIRTEAFF
TRBV7-7	many	TRBJ1-2	-	TGTGCCAGCAGCTGGTGGTATAAGTGCCGAAAGACCTATGGCTACACCTTC	CASSWWYKCRKTYGYTF
TRBV19	many	TRBJ2-7	TRBD2	TGTGCCACCCAGGGGCTAGCGGGAGGAGAGCAGTACTTC	CATQGLAGGEQYF
TRBV16	-	TRBJ1-2	-	TGTGCCAGCAGCCGTTTAGTGGTCGTTAGAAAGGCCTATGGCTACACCTTC	CASSRLVVVRKAYGYTF
TRBV20-1	many	TRBJ1-2	-	TGCAGTGCTATTCAGACAGGCTCAAACTATGGCTACACCTTC	CSAIQTGSNYGYTF
TRBV3-1	many	TRBJ1-1	-	TGTGCCAGCAGCAATACTGTTCCCATTTCAATTCGCACTGAAGCTTTCTTT	CASSNTVPISIRTEAFF
TRBV6-5	-	TRBJ2-3	-	TGTGTCAGCACACCTACTAGAAATATACGGACAGATACGCAGTATTTT	CVSTPTRNIRTDTQYF
TRBV11-1	many	TRBJ1-2	-	TGTGCCAGCAGCAGGGCTAGTAAGGCTGGAAAGACCTATGGCTACACCTTC	CASSRASKAGKTYGYTF
TRBV9	few	TRBJ1-2	-	TGTGCCAGCTTGAGTCCGTACTCAAGAAAGACCTATGGCTACACCTTC	CASLSPYSRKTYGYTF
TRBV2	many	TRBJ1-2	-	TGTGCCAGCAGTGAAATGCGGAATCCTAACTATGGCTACACCTTC	CASSEMRNPNYGYTF